This T cell receptor (beta chain) originates from a study of blood T cell repertoires in COVID-19. The overall study: Acute and convalescent COVID-19 samples came from the United States, Italy and Spain. The cDNA or gDNA used as material had been derived from T cells, B-cell-depleted T cells, or PBMCs.

Original methodology: Estimation of nucleated cell counts was performed using reference gene primer amplification. Only in-frame clones appear in the TCRdb table, and some are missing; sequencing was by immunoSEQ multiplex PCR. That table is the source of V, J and clone size, and D and trimming were worked out from the DNA. This table holds about 43,000 clones, about nine tenths found once. CDR3 length equals 16 residues. CDR1 and CDR2 from the germline V gene are SGHTA and FQGTGA. The junction had 3 bases not matched to a gene; V was cut back by 5 bases and J by 2 bases. The sequence was obtained from a man between 60 and 75 years old with active COVID-19. Sequencing was performed on peripheral blood. The chain links TRBV7-3 to TRBJ2-3; 14 bases agree with TRBD2. The CDR3 region has the DNA TGTGCCAGCAGCAAGGGACTAGCGGGGGCCACAGATACGCAGTATTTT. It translates to CASSKGLAGATDTQYF.